The 24 T cell receptor beta chains below were found in one sample sequenced in a study of shared clonotypes between healthy human individuals. Only in-frame clones appear in the TCRdb table, and some are missing; sequencing was by immunoSEQ multiplex PCR. The repertoire holds approximately 940,000 clones, with about 80% as singletons. Sequencing used memory CD4+ T cells sorted from blood. Regarding subset: CD45RA-negative fraction. Receptors were obtained from a man between 18 and 29 years old in good health.

In the case of this clone: One end of the junction is discordant with germline, which a read error may explain. This chain uses TRBV7-7 with TRBJ2-7; D uncertain. The CDR3 covers 13 residues. Germline V gene data show CDR1 as SSHAT and CDR2 as FNYEAQ (reference sequence). CDR3 amino acids: CASSLSMGYEQYF. For the CDR3, the DNA is TGTGCTAGCAGCTTATCGATGGGATACGAGCAGTACTTC.

In regard to this clone: It is unclear where the CDR3 begins or ends on the DNA, so no DNA is shown, and the CDR3 is as TCRdb lists it. The V call is TRBV6-6, the J call TRBJ2-7; TRBD1 reflects the table's D call only, with no check against the DNA. CDR1 is MNHNY, CDR2 SVGAGI, per germline (reference sequence). The CDR3 is made up of 16 amino acids, end residues included. CDR3 loop: CASSTSRDRASYEQYF.

This clone was seen a few times. V usage is TRBV27 and J usage is TRBJ2-2; D call uncertain. Per germline, CDR1 MNHEY and CDR2 SMNVEV (reference sequence). The V and J ends lost 8 bases and 4 bases respectively, with 8 bases between them. This CDR3 is built from 12 residues. As DNA, the CDR3 is TGTGCCAGCGCCCCTCTCACCGGGGAGCTGTTTTTT. This gives the protein CASAPLTGELFF.

In the case of this clone: The identical CDR3 is also encoded by other nucleotide sequences in the sample. This chain joins TRBV6-5 and TRBJ2-7; D ambiguous. Per germline, CDR1 MNHEY and CDR2 SVGAGI. V was pared by 4 bases and J by 4 bases, with 5 bases between. The CDR3 sequence is 11 residues long. CDR3 bases: TGTGCCAGCAGTTCGTTTTACGAGCAGTACTTC. Amino acid sequence: CASSSFYEQYF.

The table lists this clone with a few counts. The rearrangement uses TRBV5-1 and TRBJ1-5; TRBD1 matches at 7 bases. The CDR3 contains 15 residues. V lost 4 bases, J lost 4 bases, and 8 bases stayed unmatched. Germline CDR1 reads SGHRS; CDR2 reads YFSETQ. CDR3 coding DNA: TGCGCCAGCAGCCTGGGACAGACCGATAATCAGCCCCAGCATTTT. Its translation: CASSLGQTDNQPQHF.

CDR3 DNA: TGTGCCAGCAGCCTGAGATTTAGCGGGAGAGACACAGATACGCAGTATTTT. It yields the protein CASSLRFSGRDTDTQYF. The chain links TRBV11-2 to TRBJ2-3; 9 bases are a match to TRBD2. Germline V gene lookup returns CDR1 SGHAT and CDR2 FQNNGV. This CDR3 is 17 amino acids long. The J segment lost 2 bases and the V segment lost 5 bases, leaving 11 bases of the junction unmatched.

On this clone itself: This specimen includes other DNA sequences encoding the same CDR3. V usage is TRBV18 and J usage is TRBJ2-2; the D is unclear. This CDR3 spans 13 amino acids. Germline V CDR1 and CDR2: KGHSH, LQKENI. The V end lost 2 bases, the J end lost 2 bases, and 3 bases lay between the germline ends. The CDR3 coding sequence is TGTGCCAGCTCACCAAGCAACACCGGGGAGCTGTTTTTT. It yields the protein CASSPSNTGELFF. Together with reference TRBV18 and TRBJ2-2, the CDR3 gives the full variable domain: NAGVMQNPRHLVRRRGQEARLRCSPMKGHSHVYWYRQLPEEGLKFMVYLQKENIIDESGMPKERFSAEFPKEGPSILRIQQVVRGDSAAYFCASSPSNTGELFFGEGSRLTVL.

The chain couples TRBV19 to TRBJ1-1; D unclear. Germline lookup yields CDR1 LNHDA and CDR2 SQIVND (reference sequence). Trimming took off 3 bases at V and 1 base at J, with 12 bases between the two ends. The CDR3 has 15 amino acids. CDR3 sequence (DNA): TGTGCCAGTAGTATGAATCCGACATCGAACACTGAAGCTTTCTTT. It codes for CASSMNPTSNTEAFF. Filled out from reference TRBV19 and TRBJ1-1, the complete variable domain reads DGGITQSPKYLFRKEGQNVTLSCEQNLNHDAMYWYRQDPGQGLRLIYYSQIVNDFQKGDIAEGYSVSREKKESFPLTVTSAQKNPTAFYLCASSMNPTSNTEAFFGQGTRLTVV.

This clone turned up a few times. The CDR3 nucleotides read TGTGCCAGTAGCTTGATGGGGCGCAATCAGCCCCAGCATTTT. It specifies CASSLMGRNQPQHF. The chain links TRBV19 to TRBJ1-5; maybe TRBD1 (5 bases). Germline values: CDR1 LNHDA, CDR2 SQIVND (reference sequence). This CDR3 comprises 14 residues. Trimming removed 6 bases from V and 2 bases from J, with 11 bases in between.

The chain recombines TRBV6-1 with TRBJ2-1; perhaps D is TRBD1 or TRBD2 (5 bases each). From germline, CDR1 is MNHNS and CDR2 SASEGT. This CDR3 is 14 amino acids long. Trimming removed 5 bases from V and 7 bases from J, with 15 bases in between. The CDR3, as DNA: TGTGCCAGCAGTAGAGGGGAAGGGGCAAATGAGCAGTTCTTC. It specifies CASSRGEGANEQFF.

The V gene is TRBV7-2, the J gene TRBJ2-5; a possible D gene is TRBD2 (5 bases). Germline values: CDR1 SGHTA, CDR2 FQGNSA. The CDR3 is made up of 14 amino acids. V was clipped by 2 bases and J by 3 bases, with 10 bases between them. The CDR3 spells CASSLTRVEETQYF. Here the CDR3 DNA reads TGTGCCAGCAGCTTAACGCGGGTGGAAGAGACCCAGTACTTC.

The rearrangement links TRBV21-1 to TRBJ2-5; the table calls TRBD2, which could not be checked here. TRBV21-1 is termed a pseudogene. CDR3 size: 16 residues. Written as DNA, the CDR3 is TGTGCCAGCAGCATGAACGGGAGTAAAAATGGAGAGACCCAGTACTTC. It is translated as CASSMNGSKNGETQYF.

The genes are TRBV11-2 and TRBJ1-4; D unresolved. CDR1 and CDR2 from the germline V gene are SGHAT and FQNNGV. The CDR3 runs 13 residues. V lost 5 bases to trimming and J lost 8 bases, with 12 bases between them. The CDR3 loop reads CASSLWGGEKLFF. CDR3 bases: TGTGCCAGCAGCCTCTGGGGTGGGGAAAAACTGTTTTTT.

V usage is TRBV28 and J usage is TRBJ1-6, with 7 bases matching TRBD1. The length of the CDR3 is 17 residues. Per germline, CDR1 MDHEN and CDR2 SYDVKM. J gave up 0 bases and V 5 bases, and 7 bases lay outside the gene matches. CDR3 protein: CASSPPGQSSYNSPLHF. The CDR3 DNA reads TGTGCCAGCAGTCCTCCGGGACAGAGCTCCTATAATTCACCCCTCCACTTT.

V usage is TRBV30 and J usage is TRBJ2-3; TRBD2 agrees at 8 bases. Germline CDR1 is GTSNPN and CDR2 is SVGIG (reference sequence). The ends lost 2 bases at V and 0 bases at J; junction bases unmatched: 7. The CDR3 length is 16 residues. The CDR3 spells CAWSRGLAGSTDTQYF. The DNA for the CDR3 is TGTGCCTGGAGTAGGGGCTTAGCGGGAAGCACAGATACGCAGTATTTT. Variable domain in full (rest from reference TRBV30 and TRBJ2-3): SQTIHQWPATLVQPVGSPLSLECTVEGTSNPNLYWYRQAAGRGLQLLFYSVGIGQISSEVPQNLSASRPQDRQFILSSKKLLLSDSGFYLCAWSRGLAGSTDTQYFGPGTRLTVL.

The chain is built from TRBV18 and TRBJ2-7; 11 positions agree with TRBD1. The ends lost 4 bases at V and 7 bases at J; junction bases unmatched: 9. The CDR3 extends over 15 amino acids. Germline values: CDR1 KGHSH, CDR2 LQKENI. The CDR3 loop reads CASSQQPGQGVEQYF. The CDR3 region has the DNA TGTGCCAGCTCACAACAACCGGGACAGGGGGTTGAGCAGTACTTC.

Worth noting for this clone: A read error may produce the germline difference seen at one junction end. The rearrangement joins TRBV9 to TRBJ2-1; D is perhaps TRBD2 (6 bases). CDR1 and CDR2 (germline): SGDLS, YYNGEE. This CDR3 spans 14 amino acids. The DNA for the CDR3 is TGTGCCAGCAGCGTCCGGGACTCCCACAATGAGCAGTTCTTC. Its translation: CASSVRDSHNEQFF. Looking up the rest from reference TRBV9 and TRBJ2-1 gives the full variable domain: DSGVTQTPKHLITATGQRVTLRCSPRSGDLSVYWYQQSLDQGLQFLIQYYNGEERAKGNILERFSAQQFPDLHSELNLSSLELGDSALYFCASSVRDSHNEQFFGPGTRLTVL.

Concerning this clone itself: This may stem from a read error, because a much larger clone lies one nucleotide away. The chain carries TRBV5-4 and TRBJ1-3; D gene unclear. The CDR3 is made up of 11 amino acids. V lost 4 bases and J 3 bases, leaving 2 bases between the germline ends. CDR1 and CDR2 (germline): SGHNT, YYREEE (reference sequence). The CDR3 loop is CASSIGNTIYF. The CDR3 nucleotides are TGTGCCAGCAGCATTGGAAACACCATATATTTT. The full variable domain, rest sourced from reference TRBV5-4 and TRBJ1-3, is ETGVTQSPTHLIKTRGQQVTLRCSSQSGHNTVSWYQQALGQGPQFIFQYYREEENGRGNFPPRFSGLQFPNYSSELNVNALELDDSALYLCASSIGNTIYFGEGSWLTVV.

V gene TRBV7-2 combines with J gene TRBJ1-5; TRBD1 is a possible D gene (5 bases). Germline CDR1 and CDR2: SGHTA and FQGNSA. V was pared by 2 bases and J by 7 bases, with 12 bases between. CDR3 length: 14 residues. The CDR3 protein is CASSLFQGDQPQHF. DNA for the CDR3: TGTGCCAGCAGCTTATTTCAGGGTGACCAGCCCCAGCATTTT.

This sequence joins TRBV6-5 and TRBJ2-3; 7 positions agree with TRBD1. This CDR3 is built from 12 residues. The junction had 3 bases not matched to a gene; V was cut back by 6 bases and J by 6 bases. Germline assignment: CDR1 MNHEY and CDR2 SVGAGI. CDR3 DNA: TGTGCCAGCAGCCGACAGGGTGATACGCAGTATTTT. It yields the protein CASSRQGDTQYF.

The CDR3 protein is CASSEGKPVQPQHF. CDR3 DNA sequence: TGTGCCAGCAGTGAAGGGAAACCTGTTCAGCCCCAGCATTTT. This chain joins TRBV6-1 and TRBJ1-5; D is unresolved. Per germline, CDR1 MNHNS and CDR2 SASEGT. The CDR3 loop spans 14 amino acids. The V gene lost 1 base and the J gene lost 6 bases, with 10 bases spanning the gap.

This clone was picked up many times. Other DNA sequences in the sample encode the same CDR3. The chain carries TRBV4-3 and TRBJ2-3, with 8 positions matching TRBD1. The CDR3 runs to 16 residues. Unmatched junction bases numbered 3, after V lost 0 bases and J lost 1 base. The germline V gene encodes CDR1 LGHNA and CDR2 YSLEER. The CDR3 bases are TGCGCCAGCAGCCAAGATGTGACAGGGGGCACAGATACGCAGTATTTT. Its protein product is CASSQDVTGGTDTQYF.

The rearrangement links TRBV5-1 to TRBJ2-7, with 7 bases lining up with TRBD2. This CDR3 has 19 residues. CDR1 and CDR2 from the germline V gene are SGHRS and YFSETQ. V shed 0 bases, J shed 0 bases, and the junction held 15 bases outside the gene matches. The CDR3 sequence: CASSLAQNSRLADSYEQYF. The CDR3 nucleotides read TGCGCCAGCAGCTTGGCCCAGAATTCGAGGCTAGCGGACTCCTACGAGCAGTACTTC.

The genes are TRBV11-2 and TRBJ2-7; 7 nucleotides align to TRBD2. The junction had 4 bases not matched to a gene; V was cut back by 2 bases and J by 0 bases. The CDR3 has 15 amino acids. Germline V CDR1 and CDR2: SGHAT, FQNNGV. Written as DNA, the CDR3 is TGTGCCAGCAGCTTACAAGCGGGGAACTCCTACGAGCAGTACTTC. Protein sequence: CASSLQAGNSYEQYF.